This T cell receptor (beta chain) originates from a study of post-analysis software for immune sequencing data. In germline, CDR1 is SGHTA, CDR2 FQGNSA. The V gene end was trimmed by 6 bases and the J gene end by 4 bases; junction bases not matched to a gene: 8. The CDR3 is 14 residues long. Presence of unique molecular identifiers characterized the TCR beta cDNA libraries. TCRdb recomputed calls from the PCR reads with MiXCR, one row per CDR3 protein. This sample has about 170,000 distinct CDR3 sequences, with 30% found just once. About this clonotype: The antigen remains undetermined.

Overall study findings and caveats: TRBV5-6, TRBV5-1 and TRBV20-1 were among five TRBV segments more frequent in patients than controls.

Sequences were obtained from blood. This clonotype originated in a girl aged 10 to 17 with multiple sclerosis. V is TRBV7-2 and J is TRBJ1-2; TRBD1 aligns across 7 bases. CDR3 DNA: TGTGCCAGCAGTCTGGACAGGTTCATCTATGGCTACACCTTC. Residues: CASSLDRFIYGYTF.